Below, one T cell receptor beta chain is given with its context. Its specificity is unknown. The data were obtained in a study of T cell responses to AZD1222 COVID-19 vaccine. Study summary: Pooled together were second doses at about 4 or about 12 weeks. Findings of the study overall: The reported proportion of spike-specific TCRs targeting unmutated variant regions was nearly half. Baseline seropositives among AZD1222 recipients totaled only six. Most donors were white British, females outnumbered males, and clonal diversity was possibly underestimated.

TCRdb's copy holds only in-frame clones and misses some; the assay was immunoSEQ multiplex PCR. Among tens of thousands of clones listed, about 83% were seen once. With 4 bases removed from V and 2 bases from J, the gap between germline ends came to 14 bases. This CDR3 spans 15 amino acids. Germline CDR1 is LGHDT and CDR2 is YNNKEL (reference sequence). This sequence joins TRBV3-1 (or the pseudogene TRBV3-2) and TRBJ2-5; D remains unclear. The receptor was isolated from an adult in good health. Sequences were derived from peripheral blood, sampled on day 0 of AZD1222 vaccination. The CDR3 reads CASSPKSLVQETQYF. The CDR3 DNA sequence: TGTGCCAGCAGCCCCAAGTCCCTAGTACAAGAGACCCAGTACTTC.